The rows below give T cell receptor beta chains drawn from one sample of a study of T cells after yellow fever vaccination. Each CDR3 protein gets one entry after TCRdb re-called the 5' RACE reads with MiXCR. Altogether approximately 180,000 distinct CDR3 sequences are present, approximately 6.2% being singletons, with the ten largest covering under 3%. The source material was CD4+ T cells sorted from PBMCs, sampled on the day of the first yellow fever vaccination. The receptors shown here come from a man aged 18 to 35 who received the YFV17D yellow fever vaccine. CDR3s include the opening cysteine and the closing phenylalanine or tryptophan. Each record gives: V gene, J gene, clone size, D gene, CDR3 DNA, CDR3 protein. D genes are given only for firm matches. Clone sizes are given selectively: once, few, many, or a class where the clone is expanded.

v_call: TRBV12-3/TRBV12-4
j_call: TRBJ1-5
clone_size: few
d_call: NA
cdr3_nt: TGTGCCAGCAGCTGGGGTTCTAGCAATCAGCCCCAGCATTTT
cdr3_aa: CASSWGSSNQPQHF

v_call: TRBV29-1
j_call: TRBJ2-3
clone_size: many
d_call: NA
cdr3_nt: TGCAGCGTTGATAAGACGGGGTTAGGCACAGATACGCAGTATTTT
cdr3_aa: CSVDKTGLGTDTQYF

v_call: TRBV5-1
j_call: TRBJ1-1
clone_size: NA
d_call: NA
cdr3_nt: TGCGCCAGCAGCTTGGTTGGGGGGAGCGGCGCTTTCTTT
cdr3_aa: CASSLVGGSGAFF

v_call: TRBV6-1
j_call: TRBJ2-1
clone_size: many
d_call: NA
cdr3_nt: TGTGCCAGCAGTAAAATTTGGGGGAATGAGCAGTTCTTC
cdr3_aa: CASSKIWGNEQFF

v_call: TRBV5-1
j_call: TRBJ1-3
clone_size: NA
d_call: TRBD1
cdr3_nt: TGCGCCAGCAGCGTGACAGGGGATGGAAACACCATATATTTT
cdr3_aa: CASSVTGDGNTIYF

v_call: TRBV7-9
j_call: TRBJ1-2
clone_size: NA
d_call: NA
cdr3_nt: TGTGCCAGCAGCCCGCCGGGCCCCTATGGCTACACCTTC
cdr3_aa: CASSPPGPYGYTF

v_call: TRBV5-4
j_call: TRBJ2-5
clone_size: NA
d_call: NA
cdr3_nt: TGTGCCAGCAGCTCGGGACCGGCTATTAGTGGGGAGACCCAGTACTTC
cdr3_aa: CASSSGPAISGETQYF

v_call: TRBV5-1
j_call: TRBJ1-6
clone_size: NA
d_call: TRBD1
cdr3_nt: TGCGCCAGCAGTCCGGGACAGGGGGCGCTTCTTTCCTCTTCACCCCTCCACTTT
cdr3_aa: CASSPGQGALLSSSPLHF

v_call: TRBV5-6
j_call: TRBJ2-5
clone_size: few
d_call: TRBD2
cdr3_nt: TGTGCCAGCAGCATCAAGACTAGCGGGGGTTTGGGGACCCAGTACTTC
cdr3_aa: CASSIKTSGGLGTQYF

v_call: TRBV6-5
j_call: TRBJ1-2
clone_size: many
d_call: TRBD1
cdr3_nt: TGTGCCAGCAGCCGGGACAGGGACTATGGCTACACCTTC
cdr3_aa: CASSRDRDYGYTF

v_call: TRBV10-3
j_call: TRBJ1-3
clone_size: once
d_call: NA
cdr3_nt: TGTGCCATCAGTCAAGGGGGTGGAAACACCATATATTTT
cdr3_aa: CAISQGGGNTIYF